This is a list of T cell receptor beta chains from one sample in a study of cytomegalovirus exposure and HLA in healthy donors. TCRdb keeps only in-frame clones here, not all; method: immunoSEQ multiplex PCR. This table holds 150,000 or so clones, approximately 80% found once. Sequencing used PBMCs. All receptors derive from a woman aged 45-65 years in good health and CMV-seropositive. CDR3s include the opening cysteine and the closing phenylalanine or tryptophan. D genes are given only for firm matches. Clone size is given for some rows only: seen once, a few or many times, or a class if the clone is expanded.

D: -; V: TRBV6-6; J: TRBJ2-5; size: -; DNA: TGTGCCTCCAGCCGGGCTTTTCAATCAGGGGAGACCCAGTACTTC; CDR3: CASSRAFQSGETQYF
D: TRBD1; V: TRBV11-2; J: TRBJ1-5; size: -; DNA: TGTGCCAGCAGCACCTCGGACAGGACGATTCAGCATTTT; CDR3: CASSTSDRTIQHF
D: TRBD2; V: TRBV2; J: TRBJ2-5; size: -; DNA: TGTGCCAGCATGGTCCTAGCGGGGTGGGAGACCCAGTACTTC; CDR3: CASMVLAGWETQYF
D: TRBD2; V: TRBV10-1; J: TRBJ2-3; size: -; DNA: TGCGCCAGCAGTGAGGTCGGGGGGAACACAGATACGCAGTATTTT; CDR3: CASSEVGGNTDTQYF
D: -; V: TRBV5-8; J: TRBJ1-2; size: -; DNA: TGTGCCAGCAGCCGTGTCGTGAACTATGGCTACACCTTC; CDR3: CASSRVVNYGYTF
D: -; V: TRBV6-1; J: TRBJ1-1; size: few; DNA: TGTGCCAGCAGTGAAAACAGCTTTCTCGCTGAAGCTTTCTTT; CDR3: CASSENSFLAEAFF
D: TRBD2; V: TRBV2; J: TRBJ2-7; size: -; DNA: TGTGCCAGCATCCCAGCGGGGGGGCTGGGGTACGAGCAGTACTTC; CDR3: CASIPAGGLGYEQYF
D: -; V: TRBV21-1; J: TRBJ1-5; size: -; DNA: TGTGCCAGCAGCCCGCGACAGGGTAAGGGAGACAATCAGCCCCAGCATTTT; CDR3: CASSPRQGKGDNQPQHF
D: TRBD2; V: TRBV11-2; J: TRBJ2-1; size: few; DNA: TGTGCCAGCAGCTTAGGGCCCTATAAGAGCGGGGTTGGCAATGAGCAGTTCTTC; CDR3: CASSLGPYKSGVGNEQFF
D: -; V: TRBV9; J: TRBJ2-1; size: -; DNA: TGTGCCAGCAGCGTAGGGACTAATTACAATGAGCAGTTCTTC; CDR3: CASSVGTNYNEQFF
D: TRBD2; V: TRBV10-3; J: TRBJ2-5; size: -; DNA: TGTGCCATCAGTGACACTAGCGGAACAAAAGAGACCCAGTACTTC; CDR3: CAISDTSGTKETQYF
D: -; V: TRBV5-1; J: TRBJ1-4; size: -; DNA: TGCGCCAGCAGCTTTGGGTGGCCCGGGGAGGAAAAACTGTTTTTT; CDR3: CASSFGWPGEEKLFF
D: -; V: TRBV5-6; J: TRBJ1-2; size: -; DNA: TGTGCCAGCAGCTTGGCCACCAAGGGGATCTATGGCTACACCTTC; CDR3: CASSLATKGIYGYTF
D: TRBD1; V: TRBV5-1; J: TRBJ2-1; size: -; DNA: TGCGCCAGCAGTTCCGGACAGGGAAGTAATGAGCAGTTCTTC; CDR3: CASSSGQGSNEQFF
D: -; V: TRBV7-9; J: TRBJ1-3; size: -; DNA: TGTGCCAGGACACAGTGGGAGTCTGGAAACACCATATATTTT; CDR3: CARTQWESGNTIYF
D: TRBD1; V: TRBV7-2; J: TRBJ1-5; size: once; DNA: TGTGCCAGCAGCGCGCCGGGACAGGGGGACAATCAGCCCCAGCATTTT; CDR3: CASSAPGQGDNQPQHF
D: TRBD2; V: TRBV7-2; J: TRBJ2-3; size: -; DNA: TGTGCCAGCAGCCCGCAGAGCGGGGGGGCATCTAGCACAGATACGCAGTATTTT; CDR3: CASSPQSGGASSTDTQYF
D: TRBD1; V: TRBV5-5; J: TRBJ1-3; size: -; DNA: TGTGCCAGCAGCTTGGCGAACGTCGGACAGGGGAGCGGAAACACCATATATTTT; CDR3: CASSLANVGQGSGNTIYF
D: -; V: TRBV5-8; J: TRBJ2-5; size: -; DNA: TGTGCCAGCGGACTCGGACAGAGGGACGAGACCCAGTACTTC; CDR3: CASGLGQRDETQYF
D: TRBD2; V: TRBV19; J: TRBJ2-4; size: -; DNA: TGTGCCAGTAGTTCGATCGGGGGGATTGGCAACATTCAGTACTTC; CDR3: CASSSIGGIGNIQYF
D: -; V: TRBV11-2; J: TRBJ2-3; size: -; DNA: TGTGCCAGCAGCTTAGATTCTCTAGGCGAGCAGTATTTT; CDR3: CASSLDSLGEQYF
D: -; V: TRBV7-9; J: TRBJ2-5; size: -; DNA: TGTGCCAGCAGCTTTATCGGAGAGACCCAGTACTTC; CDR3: CASSFIGETQYF
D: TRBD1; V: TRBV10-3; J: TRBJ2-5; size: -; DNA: TGTGCCATCAGCAGGGGGGAGACCCAGTACTTC; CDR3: CAISRGETQYF
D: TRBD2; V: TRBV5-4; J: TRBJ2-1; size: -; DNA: TGTGCCAGCAGCCCCCGGCGGGGGGTCTACAATGAGCAGTTCTTC; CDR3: CASSPRRGVYNEQFF
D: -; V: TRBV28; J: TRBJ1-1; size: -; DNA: TGTGCCAGCAGTACGACAGGCGGCTATACTGAAGCTTTCTTT; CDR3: CASSTTGGYTEAFF
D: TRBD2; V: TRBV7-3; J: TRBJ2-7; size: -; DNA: TGTGCCAGCAGCATGGGACTAGCGGGAGGGACCGACGAGCAGTACTTC; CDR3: CASSMGLAGGTDEQYF
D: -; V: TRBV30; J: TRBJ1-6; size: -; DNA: TGTGCCTGGAGTAGGGGCACCTATAATTCACCCCTCCACTTT; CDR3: CAWSRGTYNSPLHF
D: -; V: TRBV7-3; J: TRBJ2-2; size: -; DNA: TGTGCCAGCAGCTTAAGGGGAGGCGGTTACACCGGGGAGCTGTTTTTT; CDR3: CASSLRGGGYTGELFF
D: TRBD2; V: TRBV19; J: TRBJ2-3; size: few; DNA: TGTGCCAGTAGAAAAGCGGGGGACCGTTTCAATACGCAGTATTTT; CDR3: CASRKAGDRFNTQYF
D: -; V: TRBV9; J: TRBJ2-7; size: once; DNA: TGTGCCAGCAGCGTAGCTTTCGGACTCTCCTACGAGCAGTACTTC; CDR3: CASSVAFGLSYEQYF
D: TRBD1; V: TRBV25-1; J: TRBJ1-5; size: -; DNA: TGTGCCAGCAGGGGACAGGGTGGGGGACAGCCCCAGCATTTT; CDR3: CASRGQGGGQPQHF
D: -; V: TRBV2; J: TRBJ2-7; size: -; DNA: TGTGCCAGCAACCGGGACAACCTTTACGAGCAGCACTTC; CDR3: CASNRDNLYEQHF
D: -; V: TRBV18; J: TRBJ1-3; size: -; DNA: TGTGCCAGCTCACCAGGGGGGACTGCTGGAAACACCATATATTTT; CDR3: CASSPGGTAGNTIYF
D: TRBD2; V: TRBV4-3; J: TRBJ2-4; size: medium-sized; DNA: TGCGCCAGCAGCCAGAGGGCAGCGGGAGACCTCATTAACATTCAGTACTTC; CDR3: CASSQRAAGDLINIQYF
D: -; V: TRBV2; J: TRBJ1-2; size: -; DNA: TGTGCCAGCAGCCGGTCGACGGGAAACTATGGCTACACCTTC; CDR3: CASSRSTGNYGYTF
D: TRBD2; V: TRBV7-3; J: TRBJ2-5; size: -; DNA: TGTGCCAGCAGCTTGGGACTAGCGGGAGAAGAGACCCAGTACTTC; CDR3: CASSLGLAGEETQYF
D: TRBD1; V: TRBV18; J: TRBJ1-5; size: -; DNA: TGTGCCAGCTCACCGGACAGGGGAAATCAGCCCCAGCATTTT; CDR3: CASSPDRGNQPQHF
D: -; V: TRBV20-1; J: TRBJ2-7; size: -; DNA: TGCAGTGCTAGCCTTACAGGGCGGCAGTACTTC; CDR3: CSASLTGRQYF
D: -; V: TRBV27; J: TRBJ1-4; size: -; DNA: TGTGCCAGCAGTTCGCAGGGAGGAAATGAAAAACTGTTTTTT; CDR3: CASSSQGGNEKLFF
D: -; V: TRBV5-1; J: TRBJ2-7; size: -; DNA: TGCGCCAGCAGCTTCACCCTTAGCGGAAGCTCCTACGAGCAGTACTTC; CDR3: CASSFTLSGSSYEQYF
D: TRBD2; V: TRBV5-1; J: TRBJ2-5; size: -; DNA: TGCGCCAGCAGCTTGGGGCGGGGGGGCCAAGAGACCCAGTACTTC; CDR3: CASSLGRGGQETQYF
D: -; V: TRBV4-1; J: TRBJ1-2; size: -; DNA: TGCGCCAGCAGCCCCCTGGGAGGGAAGGAGAACTATGGCTACACCTTC; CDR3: CASSPLGGKENYGYTF
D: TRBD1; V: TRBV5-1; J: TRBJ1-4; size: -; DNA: TGCGCCAGCAGCTTGAACAGGGGAACTAATGAAAAACTGTTTTTT; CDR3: CASSLNRGTNEKLFF